This TCR beta chain originates from a study of T cells in Graves' hyperthyroidism and ophthalmopathy. General study results and limits: Most expanded thyroid clonotypes above 0.001 recurred in blood.

A word on this clonotype: Its antigen is not known.

V shed 0 bases and J shed 2 bases, with 5 bases lying between them. Germline CDR1 SGHKS, CDR2 YYEKEE (reference sequence). CDR3 length equals 14 residues. Using RNA transcripts as the source, TCR beta CDR3 regions were amplified. RT-PCR in the first round (using the HTBI primer set) targeted the TCR CDR3. Using its own MiXCR run on the multiplex PCR reads, TCRdb lists one record per CDR3 protein. Among 250,000 or so distinct CDR3 sequences listed, around 15% were seen once. This chain links TRBV5-5 with TRBJ2-2; D call uncertain. This TCR was sampled from a woman between 50 and 59 years old with Graves' hyperthyroidism that later progressed to Graves' ophthalmopathy. What was sequenced was blood. The CDR3 DNA sequence: TGTGCCAGCAGCTTGGCGATTAACACCGGGGAGCTGTTTTTT. Translating it yields CASSLAINTGELFF.